Presented here are 27 T cell receptor beta chains from one specimen sequenced in a study of a mutant IDH1 vaccine in newly diagnosed glioma. The assay was immunoSEQ multiplex PCR, and TCRdb's table has in-frame clones only and misses some. The sample lists around 82,000 clones, roughly 87% occurring once. Noted time point: baseline, week 1 (first vaccination visit). The treatment denotes: pre-vaccination baseline after standard-of-care therapy. Sequencing used PBMCs, obtained from a glioma patient treated with radiotherapy, temozolomide or both. Receptors originate from a man aged 40-50 years with glioma. Some clones in this sample may be carry-over from other donors' samples.

The chain employs TRBV30 and TRBJ2-7; 10 nucleotides match TRBD2. The germline gives CDR1 GTSNPN, CDR2 SVGIG (reference sequence). CDR3 size: 14 residues. The trim removed 2 bases at V and 3 bases at J, leaving 4 bases unmatched. The CDR3 reads CAWSPSGGLYEQYF. The DNA for the CDR3 is TGTGCCTGGAGTCCTAGCGGGGGACTCTACGAGCAGTACTTC.

The V gene is TRBV25-1, the J gene TRBJ2-7; 8 bases are a match to TRBD1. This CDR3 has 15 amino acids. Germline values: CDR1 MGHDK, CDR2 SYGVNS. The junction had 10 bases not matched to a gene; V was cut back by 7 bases and J by 2 bases. DNA of the CDR3: TGTGCCAGCACTACCTCGACAGGGGTCCCCTACGAGCAGTACTTC. It is translated as CASTTSTGVPYEQYF.

CDR3 in amino acids: CASSPGQINQPQHF. CDR3 DNA: TGTGCCAGCAGCCCGGGACAAATCAATCAGCCCCAGCATTTT. This chain uses TRBV7-9 with TRBJ1-5; possible D gene TRBD1, 6 bases. With 5 bases removed from V and 3 bases from J, the gap between germline ends came to 11 bases. The CDR3 spans 14 residues. Looked up from germline, CDR1 is SEHNR and CDR2 is FQNEAQ (reference sequence).

V is TRBV5-1 and J is TRBJ2-1, with TRBD2 identical over 8 bases. V dropped 0 bases and J dropped 10; count of bases not matched to a gene: 9. Germline V gene data show CDR1 as SGHRS and CDR2 as YFSETQ. There are 15 residues in the CDR3. The DNA for the CDR3 is TGCGCCAGCAGCTTGGTTTCCGGCCTAGCGGGCGAGCAGTTCTTC. It yields the protein CASSLVSGLAGEQFF.

This clone is medium-sized (0.01 to 0.1%). V and J are TRBV4-2 and TRBJ1-6, with 8 bases aligning to TRBD1. Germline CDR1 reads LGHNA; CDR2 reads YNFKEQ. Trimming took 0 bases from V and 10 from J; bases not matched to a gene: 11. This CDR3 is built from 17 residues. This CDR3 reads CASSQDPPGQGGSPLHF. The CDR3 bases are TGTGCCAGCAGCCAAGATCCCCCCGGACAGGGCGGGTCACCCCTCCACTTT.

The chain combines TRBV30 with TRBJ2-5; tentatively, D is TRBD1 (6 bases). The CDR3 has 14 amino acids. The germline V and J ends were trimmed by 3 bases and 2 bases, with 13 bases remaining between them. Per germline, CDR1 GTSNPN and CDR2 SVGIG (reference sequence). CDR3 DNA: TGTGCCTGGAGGGCTAACGGACAGCAAGAGACCCAGTACTTC. This sequence encodes CAWRANGQQETQYF.

This rearrangement joins TRBV5-6 to TRBJ2-7; tentative D call: TRBD1 (7 bases). The length of the CDR3 is 17 residues. Germline values: CDR1 SGHDT, CDR2 YYEEEE. V dropped 1 base and J dropped 3 bases, with 20 bases sitting between them. The CDR3 DNA is TGTGCCAGCAGCTTGTGGGATCTGCGGGACAGAAGCTACGAGCAGTACTTC. This gives the protein CASSLWDLRDRSYEQYF.

The chain uses TRBV19 and TRBJ1-1; D gene ambiguous. Trimming took off 5 bases at V and 1 base at J, with 8 bases between the two ends. Germline V gives CDR1 LNHDA, CDR2 SQIVND (reference sequence). This CDR3 contains 13 residues. The CDR3 DNA follows: TGTGCCAGTAGTTTCGGGGAGAACACTGAAGCTTTCTTT. As protein: CASSFGENTEAFF.

The chain couples TRBV27 to TRBJ1-6; 8 bases agree with TRBD1. The germline CDR1 and CDR2 sequences are MNHEY and SMNVEV (reference sequence). The J segment lost 9 bases and the V segment lost 3 bases, leaving 7 bases of the junction unmatched. The CDR3 loop spans 15 amino acids. Written as DNA, the CDR3 is TGTGCCAGCAGTTTCTACGGACAGGGTGCTTCACCCCTCCACTTT. Amino acid sequence: CASSFYGQGASPLHF.

The CDR3 DNA reads as TGTGCCAGCAGTGAATATGGGAGGGGGCAAGCTTTCTTT. As protein: CASSEYGRGQAFF. The chain joins TRBV25-1 to TRBJ1-1, with TRBD1 matching over 7 bases. V was clipped by 0 bases and J by 9 bases; unmatched bases: 4. The CDR3 totals 13 residues. Germline-derived CDR1 and CDR2 are MGHDK and SYGVNS.

This clone has just a few counts. The V and J genes are TRBV2 and TRBJ1-5; D unresolved. With 6 bases removed from V and 4 bases from J, the gap between germline ends came to 10 bases. This CDR3 has 13 residues. Germline V gives CDR1 SNHLY, CDR2 FYNNEI. The CDR3 nucleotides read TGTGCCAGCAGCTGGGAGGGAAATCAGCCCCAGCATTTT. This translates into CASSWEGNQPQHF. The entire variable domain, with the rest obtained from reference TRBV2 and TRBJ1-5, is as follows: EPEVTQTPSHQVTQMGQEVILRCVPISNHLYFYWYRQILGQKVEFLVSFYNNEISEKSEIFDDQFSVERPDGSNFTLKIRSTKLEDSAMYFCASSWEGNQPQHFGDGTRLSIL.

The rearrangement links TRBV5-1 to TRBJ2-3; D gene uncertain. The V gene lost 5 bases and the J gene lost 5 bases, with 9 bases spanning the gap. The V gene's germline CDR1 is SGHRS and CDR2 YFSETQ. The CDR3 consists of 12 residues. The CDR3 is CASRAEGDTQYF. The DNA for the CDR3 is TGCGCCAGCAGGGCCGAAGGAGATACGCAGTATTTT.

The gene calls are TRBV18 and TRBJ2-2, with TRBD2 matching 14 bases. The CDR3 runs 17 residues. The germline CDR1 and CDR2 sequences are KGHSH and LQKENI. V shed 5 bases and J 2 bases; nucleotides not matched to a gene: 4. CDR3 loop: CASSMGLAGANTGELFF. CDR3 in DNA: TGTGCCAGCTCAATGGGACTAGCGGGGGCCAACACCGGGGAGCTGTTTTTT.

The rearrangement uses TRBV5-1 and TRBJ1-5; 9 positions match TRBD1. The germline V gene has CDR1 SGHRS and CDR2 YFSETQ. J gave up 9 bases and V 2 bases, and 6 bases lay outside the gene matches. This CDR3 has 14 amino acids. As DNA, the CDR3 is TGCGCCAGCAGCTTACAGGGGGCCCCCGGGCCCCAGCATTTT. As protein: CASSLQGAPGPQHF.

V and J are TRBV7-6 and TRBJ2-1, with a possible D match to TRBD2 (6 bases). CDR1 is SGHVS and CDR2 is FNYEAQ in the germline V gene. The V gene lost 5 bases and the J gene lost 1 base, with 12 bases spanning the gap. The CDR3 sequence is 15 residues long. The CDR3 loop reads CASSLGTVSYNEQFF. As DNA, the CDR3 is TGTGCCAGCAGCCTCGGGACTGTTTCCTACAATGAGCAGTTCTTC.

This clone turned up a few times. The rearrangement joins TRBV29-1 to TRBJ1-2, with unresolved D. Germline CDR1 SQVTM, CDR2 ANQGSEA. Trimming took 0 bases from V and 5 from J, leaving 16 bases between them. This CDR3 is built from 15 residues. The CDR3 region is CSVEEGRTGRYGYTF. CDR3 bases: TGCAGCGTTGAAGAAGGGCGGACTGGGAGGTATGGCTACACCTTC. Supplemented by reference TRBV29-1 and TRBJ1-2, the full variable domain reads SAVISQKPSRDICQRGTSLTIQCQVDSQVTMMFWYRQQPGQSLTLIATANQGSEATYESGFVIDKFPISRPNLTFSTLTVSNMSPEDSSIYLCSVEEGRTGRYGYTFGSGTRLTVV.

The J gene is TRBJ2-2, the V gene TRBV18, with D perhaps matching TRBD1 (6 bases). CDR1 is KGHSH and CDR2 is LQKENI in the germline V gene. The ends were cut back, 8 bases at V and 3 bases at J, with 13 bases in the middle. The CDR3 extends over 14 amino acids. CDR3: CASRAAGDTGELFF. DNA of the CDR3: TGTGCCAGCCGGGCGGCAGGGGACACCGGGGAGCTGTTTTTT.

This clone turned up a few times. The V and J genes are TRBV7-8 and TRBJ1-1, with no clear D. CDR3 length: 14 residues. Germline CDR1 SGHVS, CDR2 FQNEAQ. Trimming stripped 2 bases from V and 1 base from J, with 8 bases between. In nucleotides, the CDR3 is TGTGCCAGCAGCTTAACCGTGGGGAACACTGAAGCTTTCTTT. Translated: CASSLTVGNTEAFF.

V usage is TRBV4-1 and J usage is TRBJ2-7; 14 nucleotides align to TRBD2. The CDR3 loop spans 16 amino acids. Germline loops: CDR1 MGHRA, CDR2 YSYEKL. The ends lost 3 bases at V and 2 bases at J; junction bases unmatched: 3. CDR3 protein: CASSQRTSGGTYEQYF. For the CDR3, the DNA is TGCGCCAGCAGCCAGAGGACTAGCGGGGGGACCTACGAGCAGTACTTC.

V usage is TRBV6-5 and J usage is TRBJ2-2; D is tentatively TRBD1 or TRBD2 (5 bases each). In germline, CDR1 is MNHEY, CDR2 SVGAGI. This CDR3 has 14 residues. Trimming took 4 bases from V and 4 from J, leaving 10 bases between them. The DNA of the CDR3 is TGTGCCAGCAGTTGGGACGGCCCCACCGGGGAGCTGTTTTTT. Protein sequence: CASSWDGPTGELFF.

Here the CDR3 DNA reads TGTGCCTGGAGTGTAGGGTCTTGGTACAATGAGCAGTTCTTC. It is translated as CAWSVGSWYNEQFF. The chain uses TRBV30 and TRBJ2-1; D ambiguous. V was pared by 0 bases and J by 4 bases, with 10 bases between. Germline values: CDR1 GTSNPN, CDR2 SVGIG (reference sequence). The CDR3 is 14 amino acids. Looking up the rest from reference TRBV30 and TRBJ2-1 gives the full variable domain: SQTIHQWPATLVQPVGSPLSLECTVEGTSNPNLYWYRQAAGRGLQLLFYSVGIGQISSEVPQNLSASRPQDRQFILSSKKLLLSDSGFYLCAWSVGSWYNEQFFGPGTRLTVL.

This clone has ten or more counts. The gene calls are TRBV2 and TRBJ2-2; TRBD2 agrees at 10 bases. The germline CDR1 and CDR2 sequences are SNHLY and FYNNEI. V dropped 10 bases and J dropped 0; count of bases not matched to a gene: 5. The CDR3 is 15 amino acids. The CDR3 protein is CATLAGGTNTGELFF. CDR3 DNA sequence: TGTGCCACCTTAGCGGGGGGCACGAACACCGGGGAGCTGTTTTTT.

The chain carries TRBV7-2 and TRBJ1-5; D gene unclear. The CDR3 sequence is 15 residues long. The V end was cut by 3 bases, the J end by 0 bases, with 9 bases between. In germline, CDR1 is SGHTA, CDR2 FQGNSA. Written as DNA, the CDR3 is TGTGCCAGCAGCTTCCAGACGAATAGCAATCAGCCCCAGCATTTT. Amino acid sequence: CASSFQTNSNQPQHF.

The chain recombines TRBV13 with TRBJ1-1, with D possibly being TRBD1 (6 bases). V was shortened by 1 base and J by 6 bases, with 12 bases between the two germline ends. Germline assignment: CDR1 PRHDT and CDR2 FYEKMQ (reference sequence). The CDR3 consists of 14 residues. In DNA form, the CDR3 reads TGTGCCAGCAGCTTAGCCAACAGGGCCCCTGAAGCTTTCTTT. This translates into CASSLANRAPEAFF.

Regarding this clone: At one boundary the junction diverges from the germline segment, which might be a read error. V and J are TRBV2 and TRBJ2-1, with 15 bases lining up with TRBD2. Germline V gene sequence: CDR1 SNHLY, CDR2 FYNNEI. The CDR3 consists of 14 residues. The CDR3, as DNA: TGTGCCAGCACTCCCGGACTAGCGGGGGGGCCGGGGCTCTTC. This gives the protein CASTPGLAGGPGLF.

The chain recombines TRBV6-5 with TRBJ2-7; 9 bases align to TRBD1. Per the germline V gene, CDR1 is MNHEY and CDR2 is SVGAGI. The CDR3 has 14 residues. The junction had 7 bases not matched to a gene; V was cut back by 7 bases and J by 3 bases. The CDR3 loop is CASTQTGGGYEQYF. The DNA of the CDR3 is TGTGCCAGCACCCAGACAGGGGGAGGCTACGAGCAGTACTTC.

V is TRBV5-4 and J is TRBJ2-7, with 8 bases identical to TRBD2. V dropped 5 bases and J dropped 2; count of bases not matched to a gene: 6. CDR1 and CDR2 from the germline V gene are SGHNT and YYREEE (reference sequence). CDR3 length: 14 residues. The CDR3, as DNA: TGTGCCAGCAGGTCAGCGGGGGCAACCTACGAGCAGTACTTC. It encodes CASRSAGATYEQYF.